Following are 26 T cell receptor beta chains from one sample sequenced in a study of identifying expanded T cells in peripheral blood. The method was immunoSEQ multiplex PCR; TCRdb's version includes in-frame clones alone and lacks a portion of them. Among tens of thousands of clones listed, approximately 80% were seen once. Sequenced sample: blood. These receptors came from a person aged 18-70 years in good health.

In this sample, this clone turned up a few times. This rearrangement joins TRBV30 to TRBJ2-7; tentative D call: TRBD1 (6 bases). The CDR3 consists of 14 residues. Germline CDR1 reads GTSNPN; CDR2 reads SVGIG (reference sequence). V was clipped by 8 bases and J by 2 bases, with 19 bases between them. The CDR3 nucleotides are TGTGCCGGGCAGTGGGGGCAACCGACCTACGAGCAGTACTTC. Protein: CAGQWGQPTYEQYF.

A remark on this clone: A read error may produce the germline difference seen at one junction end. The rearrangement uses TRBV6-1 and TRBJ2-3; the match to TRBD2 covers 11 bases. The CDR3 has 15 amino acids. The V gene's germline CDR1 is MNHNS and CDR2 SASEGT. As DNA, the CDR3 is TGTGCCAGCCGTGATAGCGGGGGGGCCGTAGATACGCAGTATTTT. It codes for CASRDSGGAVDTQYF.

The rearrangement links TRBV29-1 to TRBJ1-2; 10 nucleotides line up with TRBD1. The trim removed 4 bases at V and 8 bases at J, leaving 4 bases unmatched. The germline CDR1 and CDR2 sequences are SQVTM and ANQGSEA. The CDR3 runs to 12 residues. The chain's CDR3 is CSVAGDRGGYTF. The CDR3 DNA reads as TGCAGCGTTGCGGGGGACAGGGGAGGCTACACCTTC. Together with reference TRBV29-1 and TRBJ1-2, the CDR3 gives the full variable domain: SAVISQKPSRDICQRGTSLTIQCQVDSQVTMMFWYRQQPGQSLTLIATANQGSEATYESGFVIDKFPISRPNLTFSTLTVSNMSPEDSSIYLCSVAGDRGGYTFGSGTRLTVV.

This chain links TRBV27 with TRBJ1-2; D gene ambiguous. CDR3 size: 13 residues. V lost 6 bases to trimming and J lost 0 bases, with 8 bases between them. In germline, CDR1 is MNHEY, CDR2 SMNVEV (reference sequence). The CDR3 coding sequence is TGTGCCAGCAGGTCACCATCTAACTATGGCTACACCTTC. It codes for CASRSPSNYGYTF.

By share, this clone counts as medium-sized (0.01 to 0.1%). The chain couples TRBV2 to TRBJ1-1; D not certain. V lost 6 bases and J lost 1, with 12 bases in between. Germline loops: CDR1 SNHLY, CDR2 FYNNEI. The CDR3 is 14 amino acids. The CDR3 spells CASRQTTGNTEAFF. The CDR3 DNA follows: TGTGCCAGCAGGCAAACAACTGGGAACACTGAAGCTTTCTTT.

The V call is TRBV19, the J call TRBJ2-4; 7 bases align to TRBD1. The V and J ends lost 7 bases and 3 bases, in that order; junction bases with no gene match: 12. The CDR3 spans 16 residues. From germline, CDR1 is LNHDA and CDR2 SQIVND (reference sequence). CDR3 DNA sequence: TGTGCCAGTACTGACAGGGTAACTGTTGGCAAAAACATTCAGTACTTC. Its translation is CASTDRVTVGKNIQYF.

The J gene is TRBJ2-3, the V gene TRBV10-3, with D unclear. V was trimmed by 11 bases and J by 2 bases, leaving 14 bases between them. Per germline, CDR1 ENHRY and CDR2 SYGVKD. This CDR3 contains 13 residues. This CDR3 is CACRSPATDTQYF. DNA for the CDR3: TGTGCCTGCAGGAGCCCAGCCACAGATACGCAGTATTTT.

The gene calls are TRBV6-5 and TRBJ1-1; 8 bases are a match to TRBD1. Germline lookup yields CDR1 MNHEY and CDR2 SVGAGI. The CDR3 is 13 residues long. V was clipped by 7 bases and J by 8 bases; unmatched bases: 9. DNA of the CDR3: TGTGCCAGCACCAGGGGGCTGCGTGCGGAAGCTTTCTTT. Translating gives CASTRGLRAEAFF.

This chain links TRBV29-1 with TRBJ2-5; 8 bases agree with TRBD1. CDR3 length: 12 residues. Germline V gene sequence: CDR1 SQVTM, CDR2 ANQGSEA. J gave up 4 bases and V 7 bases, and 5 bases lay outside the gene matches. CDR3 in amino acids: CSGIQGGETQYF. As DNA, the CDR3 is TGCAGCGGCATACAGGGGGGAGAGACCCAGTACTTC.

This clone has only one observation. DNA for the CDR3: TGCGCCAGCAGCCAGGAACTAGCCCTATCCGACAATGAGCAGTTCTTC. It is translated as CASSQELALSDNEQFF. V usage is TRBV4-3 and J usage is TRBJ2-1; D is perhaps TRBD2 (6 bases). V lost 3 bases to trimming and J lost 5 bases, with 17 bases between them. The CDR3 length is 16 residues. Germline V gene lookup returns CDR1 LGHNA and CDR2 YSLEER.

V and J are TRBV11-3 and TRBJ2-5, with 8 bases aligning to TRBD2. The CDR3 is 15 residues long. The V segment lost 1 base and the J segment 5 bases; nucleotides outside the gene matches: 6. CDR1 and CDR2 from the germline V gene are SGHNT and YENEEA. This CDR3 reads CASSLAGGAWETQYF. The CDR3 DNA is TGTGCCAGCAGCTTAGCCGGGGGGGCATGGGAGACCCAGTACTTC.

The CDR3 here is CASSLAGQKAVFF. CDR3 DNA sequence: TGTGCCAGCAGCTTAGCAGGGCAGAAAGCAGTCTTCTTC. The rearrangement uses TRBV11-2 and TRBJ2-1; weak D call: TRBD1 (5 bases). CDR1 and CDR2 from the germline V gene are SGHAT and FQNNGV. CDR3 length: 13 residues. Trimming pared 1 base from V and 16 bases from J, leaving 17 bases between.

The chain carries TRBV6-1 and TRBJ2-3; the D gene is possibly TRBD2 (5 bases). Trimming took off 5 bases at V and 9 bases at J, with 9 bases between the two ends. The CDR3 contains 11 residues. From germline, CDR1 is MNHNS and CDR2 SASEGT. For the CDR3, the DNA is TGTGCCAGCAGTTCTGAGGGAACGCAGTATTTT. It is translated as CASSSEGTQYF.

J is TRBJ2-2 and V is TRBV6-5; 11 positions agree with TRBD1. V shed 2 bases, J shed 6 bases, and the junction held 5 bases outside the gene matches. The CDR3 loop spans 16 amino acids. The germline gives CDR1 MNHEY, CDR2 SVGAGI. The CDR3 spells CASSYPGTGGPGELFF. CDR3 nucleotides: TGTGCCAGCAGTTACCCCGGGACAGGGGGGCCCGGGGAGCTGTTTTTT.

The chain employs TRBV18 and TRBJ2-1, with 7 positions matching TRBD2. The V segment lost 3 bases and the J segment 4 bases; nucleotides outside the gene matches: 9. From germline, CDR1 is KGHSH and CDR2 LQKENI. This CDR3 has 16 amino acids. In DNA form, the CDR3 reads TGTGCCAGCTCACCCTATGGCTCTAGCGGTTACAATGAGCAGTTCTTC. It codes for CASSPYGSSGYNEQFF.

J is TRBJ2-4 and V is TRBV18, with 9 nucleotides matching TRBD1. Trimming took 2 bases from V and 14 from J; bases not matched to a gene: 7. CDR3 length equals 13 residues. Germline CDR1 is KGHSH and CDR2 is LQKENI. The chain's CDR3 is CASSPKTGGAEYF. Here the CDR3 DNA reads TGTGCCAGCTCACCAAAAACAGGGGGCGCAGAGTACTTC.

The chain recombines TRBV18 with TRBJ2-7, with 7 nucleotides matching TRBD2. This CDR3 comprises 15 residues. After removal of 2 bases from V and 2 bases from J, the junction contained 6 bases not matched to a gene. Per germline, CDR1 KGHSH and CDR2 LQKENI. The CDR3 spells CASSPIPGRTYEQYF. In DNA form, the CDR3 reads TGTGCCAGCTCACCAATACCCGGGAGGACCTACGAGCAGTACTTC.

The rearrangement joins TRBV5-4 to TRBJ2-5; TRBD1 matches at 7 bases. Germline loops: CDR1 SGHNT, CDR2 YYREEE (reference sequence). V lost 0 bases to trimming and J lost 4 bases; unmatched junction nucleotides: 6. The CDR3 has 15 residues. The CDR3 is CASSLGQGWRETQYF. In DNA, the CDR3 is TGTGCCAGCAGCTTGGGACAGGGTTGGCGAGAGACCCAGTACTTC.

The rearrangement links TRBV5-1 to TRBJ2-2; possibly TRBD2 for D (5 bases). Trimming left V 1 base short and J 1 base short, with 23 bases between. Germline V lookup: CDR1 SGHRS, CDR2 YFSETQ. This CDR3 has 20 amino acids. The CDR3 region is CASSLTSPGGRRGNTGELFF. Written as DNA, the CDR3 is TGCGCCAGCAGCTTGACGTCGCCTGGTGGGAGACGTGGGAACACCGGGGAGCTGTTTTTT.

The gene calls are TRBV2 and TRBJ1-2; no definite D call. The CDR3 sequence is 13 residues long. V was shortened by 1 base and J by 7 bases, with 10 bases between the two germline ends. The germline gives CDR1 SNHLY, CDR2 FYNNEI. Here the CDR3 DNA reads TGTGCCAGCAGTGAAGGGCGGCGGCCTGGCTACACCTTC. Translated, it gives CASSEGRRPGYTF. Full variable domain (outside the CDR3, taken from reference TRBV2 and TRBJ1-2): EPEVTQTPSHQVTQMGQEVILRCVPISNHLYFYWYRQILGQKVEFLVSFYNNEISEKSEIFDDQFSVERPDGSNFTLKIRSTKLEDSAMYFCASSEGRRPGYTFGSGTRLTVV.

The chain employs TRBV5-4 and TRBJ2-1; either TRBD1 or TRBD2 may supply D (5 bases each). Trimming removed 5 bases from V and 4 bases from J, with 13 bases in between. Per germline, CDR1 SGHNT and CDR2 YYREEE (reference sequence). This CDR3 region has 14 residues. The CDR3 sequence: CASRPRDEYNEQFF. The DNA for the CDR3 is TGTGCCAGCAGACCCCGGGACGAGTACAATGAGCAGTTCTTC.

CDR3: CASTPGRPNTEAFF. CDR3 DNA: TGTGCCAGCACTCCGGGACGGCCTAACACTGAAGCTTTCTTT. The gene calls are TRBV6-5 and TRBJ1-1; maybe TRBD1 (5 bases). The CDR3 sequence is 14 residues long. The V end lost 7 bases, the J end lost 2 bases, and 14 bases lay between the germline ends. The V gene's germline CDR1 is MNHEY and CDR2 SVGAGI.

This clone is a singleton in its sample. This chain connects TRBV28 to TRBJ1-1, with 7 bases identical to TRBD1. J was trimmed by 1 base and V by 8 bases; bases with no gene match: 19. CDR3 length equals 18 residues. Per germline, CDR1 MDHEN and CDR2 SYDVKM. The CDR3 protein is CASFDPRGGRGRNTEAFF. CDR3 nucleotides: TGTGCCAGCTTCGACCCACGAGGGGGGAGGGGGCGGAACACTGAAGCTTTCTTT.

On this clone itself: One junction end does not reproduce the germline sequence, and a read error may be involved. The CDR3 here is CASSDTGTGSNEQYF. The CDR3 DNA follows: TGTGCCAGTAGTGACACGGGGACTGGCTCCAACGAGCAGTACTTC. J is TRBJ2-7 and V is TRBV19; D possibly corresponds to TRBD2 (6 bases). Germline loops: CDR1 LNHDA, CDR2 SQIVND (reference sequence). The CDR3 runs to 15 residues.

This rearrangement joins TRBV2 to TRBJ1-2; D remains ambiguous. V was clipped by 6 bases and J by 4 bases, with 9 bases between them. CDR1 SNHLY and CDR2 FYNNEI come from the germline V gene. CDR3 length: 12 residues. The CDR3: CASRLDGYGYTF. As DNA, the CDR3 is TGTGCCAGCAGGCTTGACGGCTATGGCTACACCTTC.

The J gene is TRBJ1-5, the V gene TRBV19; the D gene is possibly TRBD1 (5 bases). V dropped 3 bases and J dropped 2 bases, with 11 bases sitting between them. The germline V gene has CDR1 LNHDA and CDR2 SQIVND (reference sequence). The CDR3 is made up of 15 amino acids. This CDR3 reads CASSILGTGNQPQHF. DNA for the CDR3: TGTGCCAGTAGTATCTTGGGGACGGGCAATCAGCCCCAGCATTTT.